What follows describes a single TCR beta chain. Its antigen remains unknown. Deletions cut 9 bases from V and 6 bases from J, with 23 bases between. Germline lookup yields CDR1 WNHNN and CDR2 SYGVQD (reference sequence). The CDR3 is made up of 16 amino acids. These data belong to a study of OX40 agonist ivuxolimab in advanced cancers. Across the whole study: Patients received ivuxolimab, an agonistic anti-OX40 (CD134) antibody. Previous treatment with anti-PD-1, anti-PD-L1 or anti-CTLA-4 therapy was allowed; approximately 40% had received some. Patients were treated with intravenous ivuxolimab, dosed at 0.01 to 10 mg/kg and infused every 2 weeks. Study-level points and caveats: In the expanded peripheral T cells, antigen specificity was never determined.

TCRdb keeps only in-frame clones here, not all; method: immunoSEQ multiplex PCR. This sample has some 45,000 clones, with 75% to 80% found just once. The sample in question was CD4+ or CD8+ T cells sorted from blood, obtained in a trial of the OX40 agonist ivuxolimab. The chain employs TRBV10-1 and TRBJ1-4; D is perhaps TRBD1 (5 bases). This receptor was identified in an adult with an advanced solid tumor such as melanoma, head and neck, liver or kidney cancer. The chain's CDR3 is CAREPGPPDGYEKLFF. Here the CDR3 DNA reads TGCGCCAGGGAGCCGGGACCCCCGGACGGGTATGAAAAACTGTTTTTT.